These T cell receptor beta chains were read from a single sample in a study of quantifying T cell responses using KT2 cells. TCRdb recomputed calls from the UMI-ligation and nested PCR reads with MiXCR, one row per CDR3 protein. The data show 31,000 or so distinct CDR3 sequences, with 10% seen just once and around a tenth held by the top ten. The source material was PBMCs spiked with cells of the T cell clone KT2. The source of these receptors is a human donor. CDR3s include the opening cysteine and the closing phenylalanine or tryptophan. The D gene is left open where the match is weak. Expanded clones get a size class; other rows say once, few or many, or leave the size out.

d_gene: NA
j_gene: TRBJ1-1
v_gene: TRBV6-2/TRBV6-3
abundance: many
CDR3nt: TGTGCCAGCAGACGGGCCAATACGGGCTCTGAAGCTTTCTTT
CDR3aa: CASRRANTGSEAFF

d_gene: NA
j_gene: TRBJ2-1
v_gene: TRBV4-1
abundance: NA
CDR3nt: TGCGCCAGCAGCCACATGGTGGATGAGCAGTTCTTC
CDR3aa: CASSHMVDEQFF

d_gene: NA
j_gene: TRBJ1-5
v_gene: TRBV7-2
abundance: NA
CDR3nt: TGTGCCAGCAGCCTGGGACCGACCAACTATCAGCCCCAGCATTTT
CDR3aa: CASSLGPTNYQPQHF

d_gene: NA
j_gene: TRBJ2-1
v_gene: TRBV6-1
abundance: NA
CDR3nt: TGTGCCAGCAGCAACACTCAACAGGGTCTAGGCTCCTACAATGAGCAGTTCTTC
CDR3aa: CASSNTQQGLGSYNEQFF

d_gene: NA
j_gene: TRBJ1-3
v_gene: TRBV2
abundance: few
CDR3nt: TGTGCCAGCAGCTCGTCCTCTGGAAACACCATATATTTT
CDR3aa: CASSSSSGNTIYF

d_gene: NA
j_gene: TRBJ2-3
v_gene: TRBV9
abundance: few
CDR3nt: TGTGCCAGCAACCGGGAGAGTAAAATCACAGATACGCAGTATTTT
CDR3aa: CASNRESKITDTQYF

d_gene: NA
j_gene: TRBJ2-5
v_gene: TRBV12-3/TRBV12-4
abundance: NA
CDR3nt: TGTGCCAGCAGTTCATGGACAGAGACCCAGTACTTC
CDR3aa: CASSSWTETQYF

d_gene: NA
j_gene: TRBJ2-6
v_gene: TRBV29-1
abundance: many
CDR3nt: TGCAGCGTCCTAAGACAGTTTTCTGGGGCCAACGTCCTGACTTTC
CDR3aa: CSVLRQFSGANVLTF

d_gene: TRBD1
j_gene: TRBJ1-6
v_gene: TRBV20-1
abundance: few
CDR3nt: TGCAGTGCCAACAGTGGACAGGGGGCGCACTCACCCCTCCACTTT
CDR3aa: CSANSGQGAHSPLHF

d_gene: TRBD2
j_gene: TRBJ2-3
v_gene: TRBV25-1
abundance: many
CDR3nt: TGTGCCAGCGGGACTAGCGGGAGCCGCACAGATACGCAGTATTTT
CDR3aa: CASGTSGSRTDTQYF

d_gene: NA
j_gene: TRBJ2-5
v_gene: TRBV20-1
abundance: many
CDR3nt: TGCAGTGCTAGAGATAGTGAGAGGGGAGATAGAAAGACCCAGTACTTC
CDR3aa: CSARDSERGDRKTQYF

d_gene: NA
j_gene: TRBJ1-5
v_gene: TRBV20-1
abundance: NA
CDR3nt: TGCAGTGCGCCCGACCGGGATCAGCCCCAGCATTTT
CDR3aa: CSAPDRDQPQHF

d_gene: NA
j_gene: TRBJ1-5
v_gene: TRBV20-1
abundance: few
CDR3nt: TGCAGTGCTATAGGCATAATTAAGGCGCCCCAGCATTTT
CDR3aa: CSAIGIIKAPQHF

d_gene: TRBD2
j_gene: TRBJ2-3
v_gene: TRBV2
abundance: NA
CDR3nt: TGTGCCAGCAGTGGGCTAGCGGCAGATACGCAGTATTTT
CDR3aa: CASSGLAADTQYF

d_gene: NA
j_gene: TRBJ1-1
v_gene: TRBV12-5
abundance: many
CDR3nt: TGTGCTAGTGGTTTAGAGGCAGGATACACTGAAGCTTTCTTT
CDR3aa: CASGLEAGYTEAFF

d_gene: NA
j_gene: TRBJ1-5
v_gene: TRBV6-5
abundance: NA
CDR3nt: TGTGCCAGCAGTTACTCTAGGAGCAATCAGCCCCAGCATTTT
CDR3aa: CASSYSRSNQPQHF

d_gene: NA
j_gene: TRBJ2-3
v_gene: TRBV5-1
abundance: NA
CDR3nt: TGCGCCAGCAGCTTAGACTATTCAGATACGCAGTATTTT
CDR3aa: CASSLDYSDTQYF

d_gene: TRBD1
j_gene: TRBJ1-5
v_gene: TRBV27
abundance: many
CDR3nt: TGTGCCAGCAGTACCCTGACAGGGGGCAATCAGCCCCAGCATTTT
CDR3aa: CASSTLTGGNQPQHF

d_gene: TRBD2
j_gene: TRBJ2-2
v_gene: TRBV28
abundance: few
CDR3nt: TGTGCCAGCAGTCCCCCTAGCGGGAGGCCCGGGGAGCTGTTTTTT
CDR3aa: CASSPPSGRPGELFF

d_gene: NA
j_gene: TRBJ2-3
v_gene: TRBV5-4
abundance: many
CDR3nt: TGTGCCAGCAGCTCGGGACGGAGCGCAGATACGCAGTATTTT
CDR3aa: CASSSGRSADTQYF

d_gene: NA
j_gene: TRBJ1-1
v_gene: TRBV20-1
abundance: many
CDR3nt: TGCAGTGCTAGTTTCACGAACACTGAAGCTTTCTTT
CDR3aa: CSASFTNTEAFF

d_gene: NA
j_gene: TRBJ2-7
v_gene: TRBV7-2
abundance: many
CDR3nt: TGTGCCAGCAGCTTAGGAAGCGGCGAGCAGTACTTC
CDR3aa: CASSLGSGEQYF

d_gene: NA
j_gene: TRBJ2-7
v_gene: TRBV12-3/TRBV12-4
abundance: few
CDR3nt: TGTGCCAGCAGTTATCGGTCTACGAAGCAGTACTTC
CDR3aa: CASSYRSTKQYF

d_gene: NA
j_gene: TRBJ1-1
v_gene: TRBV4-1
abundance: many
CDR3nt: TGCGCCAGCAGCCAAGCTCGGGGCATTAGAACTGAAGCTTTCTTT
CDR3aa: CASSQARGIRTEAFF

d_gene: TRBD2
j_gene: TRBJ2-1
v_gene: TRBV6-1
abundance: many
CDR3nt: TGTGCCAGCCGAGGTAGCGGGAGTAAAAATGGGCAGTTCTTC
CDR3aa: CASRGSGSKNGQFF